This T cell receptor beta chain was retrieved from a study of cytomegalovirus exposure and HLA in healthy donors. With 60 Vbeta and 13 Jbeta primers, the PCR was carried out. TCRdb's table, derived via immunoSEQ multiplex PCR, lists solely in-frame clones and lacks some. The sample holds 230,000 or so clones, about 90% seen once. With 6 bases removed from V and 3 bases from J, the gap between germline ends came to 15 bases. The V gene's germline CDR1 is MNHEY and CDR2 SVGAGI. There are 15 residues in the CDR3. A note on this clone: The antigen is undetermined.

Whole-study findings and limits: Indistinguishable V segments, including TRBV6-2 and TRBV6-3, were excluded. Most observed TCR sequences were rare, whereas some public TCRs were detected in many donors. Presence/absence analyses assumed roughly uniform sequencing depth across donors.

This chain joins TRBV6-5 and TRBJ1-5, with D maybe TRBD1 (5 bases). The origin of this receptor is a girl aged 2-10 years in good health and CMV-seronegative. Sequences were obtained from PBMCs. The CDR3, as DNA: TGTGCCAGCAGCCTCACACAGGACCCCAATCAGCCCCAGCATTTT. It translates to CASSLTQDPNQPQHF.